A single sample gave rise to the 23 T cell receptor beta chains below, sequenced in a study of blood T cells in healthy people across ages. A second PCR of about 7 to 12 cycles used a sample-barcoded 5' primer and a J-beta primer mix. TCRdb independently ran MiXCR on the 5' RACE reads; one entry per CDR3 protein. Altogether around 1.7 million distinct CDR3 sequences are present, about 28% being singletons, with the ten largest covering less than 9.5%. The sample consisted of blood. The receptors come from a woman in her thirties in good health.

This clonotype was observed a handful of times. A much more abundant neighbour one base away suggests this may be a read error. The J gene is TRBJ1-1, the V gene TRBV6-1; D gene uncertain. The V gene's germline CDR1 is MNHNS and CDR2 SASEGT. This CDR3 contains 12 residues. V was pared by 6 bases and J by 4 bases, with 9 bases between. CDR3 protein: CASRGDCTEAFF. DNA for the CDR3: TGTGCCAGCAGGGGTGACTGCACTGAAGCTTTCTTT.

The chain carries TRBV28 and TRBJ2-2; 7 bases are shared with TRBD2. The germline V gene has CDR1 MDHEN and CDR2 SYDVKM. Trimming removed 8 bases from V and 3 bases from J; junction bases left unmatched: 3. This CDR3 region has 13 residues. For the CDR3, the DNA is TGTGCCAGCGGGGGGGGTTACACCGGGGAGCTGTTTTTT. The encoded protein is CASGGGYTGELFF.

This clonotype was recorded many times. The J gene is TRBJ2-1, the V gene TRBV5-1; D not certain. The CDR3 is 17 residues long. V was shortened by 0 bases and J by 0 bases, with 13 bases between the two germline ends. The germline V gene encodes CDR1 SGHRS and CDR2 YFSETQ. CDR3 nucleotide sequence: TGCGCCAGCAGCTTGGGACAAGGTTTTAGCTCCTACAATGAGCAGTTCTTC. Protein product: CASSLGQGFSSYNEQFF.

The rearrangement joins TRBV9 to TRBJ2-3; 9 bases align to TRBD2. There are 16 residues in the CDR3. Unmatched junction bases numbered 5, after V lost 0 bases and J lost 3 bases. CDR1 and CDR2 (germline): SGDLS, YYNGEE. In DNA, the CDR3 is TGTGCCAGCAGCGTAGTTGGTAGCGGGGGAACAGATACGCAGTATTTT. It translates to CASSVVGSGGTDTQYF.

This chain joins TRBV5-1 and TRBJ2-6, with 8 bases lining up with TRBD2. Trimming took 1 base from V and 2 from J; bases not matched to a gene: 14. There are 20 residues in the CDR3. CDR1 and CDR2 from the germline V gene are SGHRS and YFSETQ. In DNA form, the CDR3 reads TGCGCCAGCAGCTTGATCCCGCTTGGCGGGGGGAAACCTGGGGCCAACGTCCTGACTTTC. Protein product: CASSLIPLGGGKPGANVLTF.

This clonotype appeared a few times. The gene calls are TRBV7-9 and TRBJ1-1; no clear D. The CDR3 is made up of 13 amino acids. CDR1 and CDR2 from the germline V gene are SEHNR and FQNEAQ (reference sequence). V lost 7 bases and J lost 0, with 9 bases in between. CDR3 nucleotides: TGTGCCAGCAACTCTCGGATGAACACTGAAGCTTTCTTT. Protein sequence: CASNSRMNTEAFF.

A few counts support this clonotype. The chain employs TRBV7-7 and TRBJ2-5; TRBD2 is a possible D gene (5 bases). The CDR3 covers 14 residues. V lost 5 bases to trimming and J lost 3 bases, with 13 bases between them. Germline values: CDR1 SSHAT, CDR2 FNYEAQ (reference sequence). The CDR3 DNA sequence: TGTGCCAGCAGCCGGGGTGCGATCGAAGAGACCCAGTACTTC. Its protein product is CASSRGAIEETQYF.

This clonotype was observed at least ten times. The chain recombines TRBV29-1 with TRBJ2-1; no reliable D call. V lost 3 bases and J 4 bases, leaving 10 bases between the germline ends. CDR3 length: 13 amino acids. CDR1 and CDR2 (germline): SQVTM, ANQGSEA. The CDR3 loop reads CSVEVGSYNEQFF. CDR3 in DNA: TGCAGCGTTGAGGTGGGAAGTTACAATGAGCAGTTCTTC.

At least ten counts were recorded for this clonotype. This chain joins TRBV5-1 and TRBJ2-7; 7 nucleotides line up with TRBD2. The CDR3 has 13 residues. The ends lost 2 bases at V and 6 bases at J; junction bases unmatched: 5. Per the germline V gene, CDR1 is SGHRS and CDR2 is YFSETQ. The CDR3 sequence is CASSLNWEGEQYF. The CDR3 bases are TGCGCCAGCAGCTTAAATTGGGAGGGCGAGCAGTACTTC.

The gene calls are TRBV7-2 and TRBJ2-3; D is undetermined. The CDR3 sequence is 12 residues long. With 6 bases removed from V and 7 bases from J, the gap between germline ends came to 11 bases. Looked up from germline, CDR1 is SGHTA and CDR2 is FQGNSA. The CDR3 nucleotides read TGTGCCAGCAGTCCCTCCATGTATACGCAGTATTTT. Translated, it gives CASSPSMYTQYF.

This chain links TRBV7-2 with TRBJ1-1; possibly TRBD1 for D (5 bases). Deletions cut 1 base from V and 10 bases from J, with 13 bases between. Germline CDR1 is SGHTA and CDR2 is FQGNSA. The length of the CDR3 is 13 residues. This CDR3 reads CASSLERVGTAFF. The CDR3, as DNA: TGTGCCAGCAGCTTAGAGAGGGTTGGGACAGCTTTCTTT. Together with reference TRBV7-2 and TRBJ1-1, the CDR3 gives the full variable domain: GAGVSQSPSNKVTEKGKDVELRCDPISGHTALYWYRQSLGQGLEFLIYFQGNSAPDKSGLPSDRFSAERTGGSVSTLTIQRTQQEDSAVYLCASSLERVGTAFFGQGTRLTVV.

The V call is TRBV11-2, the J call TRBJ2-4; 9 positions agree with TRBD1. Looked up from germline, CDR1 is SGHAT and CDR2 is FQNNGV. This CDR3 has 21 residues. V lost 7 bases, J lost 0 bases, and 22 bases stayed unmatched. The CDR3 here is CASTTTGGRTRPSLAKNIQYF. CDR3 nucleotide sequence: TGTGCCAGCACCACTACAGGGGGCAGAACTAGACCATCACTAGCCAAAAACATTCAGTACTTC. Full variable domain (rest looked up from reference TRBV11-2 and TRBJ2-4): EAGVAQSPRYKIIEKRQSVAFWCNPISGHATLYWYQQILGQGPKLLIQFQNNGVVDDSQLPKDRFSAERLKGVDSTLKIQPAKLEDSAVYLCASTTTGGRTRPSLAKNIQYFGAGTRLSVL.

Many counts were recorded for this clonotype. The V and J genes are TRBV9 and TRBJ2-1; D is unclear. CDR1 and CDR2 from the germline V gene are SGDLS and YYNGEE. This CDR3 has 15 amino acids. V was cut by 0 bases and J by 0 bases, with 7 bases left in between. This CDR3 is CASSVVWGSYNEQFF. The CDR3 DNA reads TGTGCCAGCAGCGTAGTGTGGGGCTCCTACAATGAGCAGTTCTTC.

At least ten counts were recorded for this clonotype. The rearrangement links TRBV7-2 to TRBJ2-1, with D perhaps given as TRBD1 or TRBD2 (5 bases each). This CDR3 is built from 16 residues. Trimming pared 5 bases from V and 1 base from J, leaving 15 bases between. Germline CDR1 reads SGHTA; CDR2 reads FQGNSA. CDR3 amino acids: CASSIHTGGSYNEQFF. The CDR3 DNA is TGTGCCAGCAGCATCCACACAGGCGGGTCCTACAATGAGCAGTTCTTC.

This clonotype has more than one count but fewer than ten. The germline gene is not matched at one end of the junction; a read error may be the cause. The rearrangement uses TRBV6-5 and TRBJ2-1, with TRBD1 identical over 8 bases. Germline V lookup: CDR1 MNHEY, CDR2 SVGAGI. This CDR3 contains 15 residues. The CDR3 loop is CASRRQGRLYNERFF. DNA for the CDR3: TGTGCCAGCAGGAGACAGGGGCGGTTATACAATGAGCGGTTCTTC.

This chain connects TRBV5-1 to TRBJ2-7; 7 bases agree with TRBD1. CDR1 is SGHRS and CDR2 is YFSETQ in the germline V gene. The trim removed 5 bases at V and 3 bases at J, leaving 5 bases unmatched. The CDR3 runs 13 residues. CDR3 region: CASRQTGLYEQYF. CDR3 coding DNA: TGCGCCAGCAGGCAGACAGGGCTCTACGAGCAGTACTTC.

The rearrangement uses TRBV20-1 and TRBJ1-1, with D uncertain. Trimming shortened V by 6 bases and J by 3 bases, and 8 bases separated the two germline ends. The germline gives CDR1 DFQATT, CDR2 SNEGSKA (reference sequence). The CDR3 is 11 amino acids. The CDR3, as DNA: TGCAGTGCACCGGGCTACACTGAAGCTTTCTTT. It codes for CSAPGYTEAFF.

This clonotype has a handful of counts. This chain connects TRBV10-2 to TRBJ2-7; 8 positions match TRBD2. Germline CDR1 WSHSY, CDR2 SAAADI. The CDR3 sequence is 17 residues long. The ends lost 7 bases at V and 5 bases at J; junction bases unmatched: 19. In nucleotides, the CDR3 is TGCGCCAGCAAGTGGGGGAGCGGGGGAAGAGGATCGAACGAGCAGTACTTC. Protein: CASKWGSGGRGSNEQYF.

The V call is TRBV2, the J call TRBJ1-6; D uncertain. There are 15 residues in the CDR3. Trimming took 4 bases from V and 10 from J, leaving 17 bases between them. The germline gives CDR1 SNHLY, CDR2 FYNNEI. CDR3 residues: CASSGSAGVGSPLHF. Written as DNA, the CDR3 is TGTGCCAGCAGTGGTAGTGCAGGAGTGGGCTCACCCCTCCACTTT.

V gene TRBV20-1 combines with J gene TRBJ2-2; D is perhaps TRBD2 (5 bases). The V end was cut by 1 base, the J end by 6 bases, with 6 bases between. The CDR3 sequence is 12 residues long. CDR1 DFQATT and CDR2 SNEGSKA come from the germline V gene (reference sequence). The DNA for the CDR3 is TGCAGTGCTAGAGGACTACCCGGGGAGCTGTTTTTT. Protein sequence: CSARGLPGELFF.

To note about this clonotype: The junction departs from germline at one end; a sequencing error may be responsible. This chain joins TRBV14 and TRBJ2-1; 8 nucleotides line up with TRBD2. CDR1 SGHDN and CDR2 FVKESK come from the germline V gene. The CDR3 is made up of 14 amino acids. Here the CDR3 DNA reads TGTGCCAGCGGCCAAGATTTAGTAGCGGGGGAGCAGTTCTTC. Protein product: CASGQDLVAGEQFF.

This clonotype was counted only a few times. V usage is TRBV6-1 and J usage is TRBJ2-6; D uncertain. Trimming shortened V by 4 bases and J by 0 bases, and 7 bases separated the two germline ends. Germline CDR1 is MNHNS and CDR2 is SASEGT. The CDR3 contains 15 residues. The chain's CDR3 is CASSGIHSGANVLTF. For the CDR3, the DNA is TGTGCCAGCAGTGGGATTCACTCTGGGGCCAACGTCCTGACTTTC.

The chain is built from TRBV5-6 and TRBJ2-5; D is unclear. The J call could be wrong; TRBJ2-7 is a better fit for the DNA end. This CDR3 has 16 amino acids. Germline V gene lookup returns CDR1 SGHDT and CDR2 YYEEEE. The CDR3 coding sequence is TGTGCCAGCAACTATCGGACGCTTCGCCTCATTTACGAGCAGTACTTC. Amino acid sequence: CASNYRTLRLIYEQYF.